This TCR beta chain is from a study of OX40 agonist ivuxolimab in advanced cancers. Whole-study context: Enrollees could have had prior anti-PD-1, anti-PD-L1 or anti-CTLA-4 therapy, which roughly 40% had received.

Repertoires were generated with immunoSEQ multiplex PCR, while TCRdb's copy carries only in-frame clones and drops some. The sample contains around 42,000 clones, about 87% of which appear only once. CDR3 length equals 17 residues. Trimming stripped 5 bases from V and 0 bases from J, with 16 bases between. Per germline, CDR1 MGHDK and CDR2 SYGVNS. Autoimmune disease history or systemic immunosuppression barred patients. The chain has TRBV25-1 and TRBJ2-2; D unresolved. Material: CD4+ or CD8+ T cells sorted from blood, obtained in a trial of the OX40 agonist ivuxolimab. The clonotype comes from an adult with an advanced solid tumor such as melanoma, head and neck, liver or kidney cancer. As DNA, the CDR3 is TGTGCCAGCAGTTGGAGAAATCTGGCAACGAACACCGGGGAGCTGTTTTTT. It specifies CASSWRNLATNTGELFF.